This T cell receptor beta chain is from a study of blood T cell repertoires in COVID-19 (TCRdb year 2020). With regard to the full study: Samples covering the acute and convalescent phases of COVID-19 were provided by collaborators in the United States, Italy and Spain. The prospective study material was composed of cDNA or gDNA derived from T cells, B-cell-depleted T cells, or PBMCs. Subjects who had been exposed to COVID-19, were actively infected with it, or had recovered from it provided the deeply sampled blood TCRbeta repertoires that made up the dataset. The repertoires were made available in a free public database intended to serve as a resource for research on the immune response to SARS-CoV-2. The samples were drawn from the first 160 participants of the ongoing ImmuneRACE study and from about 1,200 subjects provided by 6 global collaborators. The sample metadata nearly always contained a de-identified subject ID, COVID-19 status, age in years and sex. Where available, HLA class I and class II types were taken from metadata supplied by the sample provider and were not determined by assay-based typing. What the authors observed across the whole study: How much clinical and demographic metadata was included differed by source and by participant, and the metadata was provided uncurated.

Whole blood was collected in K2EDTA tubes by collaborating institutions according to the institutions' own protocols. For TCRbeta analysis, collaborators shipped samples as frozen whole blood, isolated PBMCs, or DNA extracted from either of those sample types. This clone was detected once. No cognate antigen has been identified for it. No base quality values were provided; no much bigger clone lies one nucleotide off. Based on the germline V gene, the CDR1 and CDR2 sequences are MNHEY and SVGAGI. V gives up 0 bases and J gives up 0 bases, and the segment between their germline ends measures 6 bases. Its CDR3 holds 15 amino acids, cysteine through phenylalanine. The sequence is cut down to CDR3 DNA, 45 bases in frame from base 1. The immunoSEQ Assay, a bias-controlled multiplex PCR, was used to amplify TCRbeta CDR3 regions from genomic DNA. The original pipeline was this. The number of nucleated cells in each sample was estimated by amplification of reference gene primers within the assay. Sequence reads were collapsed and filtered to measure the absolute abundance of every unique TCRbeta CDR3 rearrangement. Productive Simpson clonality was computed per sample as the square root of Simpson's diversity index over productive rearrangements. TCRdb provides this immuneACCESS table in a form limited to in-frame rearrangements. Some clones are lacking; in checked studies, under half of them reflect an unresolved V gene, and why the rest are absent is not known. V, J and clone size were drawn from that table, and D and trimming were deduced from the DNA. Here the sample has more than 95,000 clones; roughly 88% occur a single time. Together, the top ten hold approximately 1.2% of the sample.

The specimen was peripheral blood. The rearranged segments are TRBV6-5 and TRBJ1-3; no confident D gene assignment can be made. This receptor was obtained from a woman aged 80 or over with acute or convalescent COVID-19. CDR3 sequence: CASSYSQASGNTIYF. The DNA sequence is given as TGTGCCAGCAGTTACTCCCAGGCCTCTGGAAACACCATATATTTT.